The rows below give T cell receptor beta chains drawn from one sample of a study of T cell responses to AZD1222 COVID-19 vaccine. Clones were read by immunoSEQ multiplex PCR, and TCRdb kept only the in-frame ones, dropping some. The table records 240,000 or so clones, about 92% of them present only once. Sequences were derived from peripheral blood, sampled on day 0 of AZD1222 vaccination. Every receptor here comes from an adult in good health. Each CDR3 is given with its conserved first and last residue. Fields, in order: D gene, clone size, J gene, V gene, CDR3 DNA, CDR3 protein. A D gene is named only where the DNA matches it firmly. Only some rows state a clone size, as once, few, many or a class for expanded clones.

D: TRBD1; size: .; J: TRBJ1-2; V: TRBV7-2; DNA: TGTGCCAGCAGCTCACAGGGGAGCTATGGCTACACCTTC; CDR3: CASSSQGSYGYTF
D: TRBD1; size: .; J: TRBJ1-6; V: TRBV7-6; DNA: TGTGCCAGCAGCCTCTCTACAGGGGCGCGACCCGGAGCTTATTCACCCCTCCACTTT; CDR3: CASSLSTGARPGAYSPLHF
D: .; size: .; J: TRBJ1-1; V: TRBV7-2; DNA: TGTGCCAGCAGCCCGGGACCGTCGAACACTGAAGCTTTCTTT; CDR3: CASSPGPSNTEAFF
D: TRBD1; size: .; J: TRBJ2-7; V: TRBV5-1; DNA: TGCGCCAGCAGCTTGGAACAGGGGGGTACCTACGAGCAGTACTTC; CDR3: CASSLEQGGTYEQYF
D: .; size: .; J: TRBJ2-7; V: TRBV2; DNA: TGTGCCAGCAGTGGGGGGGCCCCCTACGAGCAGTACTTC; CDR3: CASSGGAPYEQYF
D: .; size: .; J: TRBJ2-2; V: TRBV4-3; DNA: TGCGCCAGCAGCCAAGAGGACGGGGGGCCCGGGGAGCTGTTTTTT; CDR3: CASSQEDGGPGELFF
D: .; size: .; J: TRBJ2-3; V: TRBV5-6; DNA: TGTGCCAGCAGCTGGGGTCCCCTAGGCACAGATACGCAGTATTTT; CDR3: CASSWGPLGTDTQYF
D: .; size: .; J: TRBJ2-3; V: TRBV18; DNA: TGTGCCAGCTCACCCCGGACTCATTCAGATACGCAGTATTTT; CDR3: CASSPRTHSDTQYF
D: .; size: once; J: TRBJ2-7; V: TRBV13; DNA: TGTGCCAGCAGCTTAAGGCAGTACTACGAGCAGTACTTC; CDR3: CASSLRQYYEQYF
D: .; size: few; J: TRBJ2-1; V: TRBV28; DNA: TGTGCCAGCAGTTCTACCCCGACAGCGCAGGAGCAGTTCTTC; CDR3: CASSSTPTAQEQFF
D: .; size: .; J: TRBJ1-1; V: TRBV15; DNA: TGTGCCACCACGGAAATTGAGGGTGTAACTGAAGCTTTCTTT; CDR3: CATTEIEGVTEAFF
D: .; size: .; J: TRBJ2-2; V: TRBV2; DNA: TGTGCCAGCAGTGCTCTAGGGGCGAACACCGGGGAGCTGTTTTTT; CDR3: CASSALGANTGELFF
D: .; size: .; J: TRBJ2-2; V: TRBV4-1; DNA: TGCGCCAGCAGCCCTCGGGATTTTTCGAACACCGGGGAGCTGTTTTTT; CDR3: CASSPRDFSNTGELFF
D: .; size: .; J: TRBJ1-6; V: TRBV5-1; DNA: TGCGCCAGCAGCTTCGGCGCAGGCCCTGATTCACCCCTCCACTTT; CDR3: CASSFGAGPDSPLHF
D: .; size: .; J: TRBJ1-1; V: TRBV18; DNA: TGTGCCAGCTCACCGGCGGTGAACACTGAAGCTTTCTTT; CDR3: CASSPAVNTEAFF
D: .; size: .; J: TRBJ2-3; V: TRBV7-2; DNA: TGTGCCAGCAGCTTAGCTGTAGGAACAGATACGCAGTATTTT; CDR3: CASSLAVGTDTQYF
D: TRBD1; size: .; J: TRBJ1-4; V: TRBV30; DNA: TGTGCCTGGACTGGAGGACACAGGGGTCGGGAAAAACTGTTTTTT; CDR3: CAWTGGHRGREKLFF
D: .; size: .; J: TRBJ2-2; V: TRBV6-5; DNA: TGTGCCAGCAGTCGGGCTGGCCCGGGCGGGGAGCTGTTTTTT; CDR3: CASSRAGPGGELFF
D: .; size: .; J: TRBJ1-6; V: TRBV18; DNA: TGTGCCAGCTCAGATGGACAGCCAGGCCATTCACCCCTCCACTTT; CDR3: CASSDGQPGHSPLHF
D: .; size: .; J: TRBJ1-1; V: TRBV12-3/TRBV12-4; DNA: TGTGCCAGCAGCCTGTCTCGGGAAGCTTTCTTT; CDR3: CASSLSREAFF
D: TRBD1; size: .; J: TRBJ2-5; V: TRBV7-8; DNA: TGTGCCAGCAGAGGGATCAGGGGGCGTGAGACCCAGTACTTC; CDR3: CASRGIRGRETQYF
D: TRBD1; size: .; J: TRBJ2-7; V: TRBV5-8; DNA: TGTGCCAGCAGCGTCCGGGACAGGGCTTACGAGCAGTACTTC; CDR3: CASSVRDRAYEQYF
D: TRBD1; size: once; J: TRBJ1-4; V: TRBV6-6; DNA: TGTGCCAGCAGTTACCCCGCACAGGGGAATGAAAAACTGTTTTTT; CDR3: CASSYPAQGNEKLFF
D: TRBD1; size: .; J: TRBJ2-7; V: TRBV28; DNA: TGTGCCAGCAGTCGCAGGGGGTTTATCGACGAGCAGTACTTC; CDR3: CASSRRGFIDEQYF
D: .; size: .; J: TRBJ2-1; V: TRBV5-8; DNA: TGTGCCAGCAGCTTGAGGGGCGGCTCCTACAATGAGCAGTTCTTC; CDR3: CASSLRGGSYNEQFF
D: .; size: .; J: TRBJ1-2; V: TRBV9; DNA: TGTGCCAGCACCCGGGGGACGAACTATGGCTACACCTTC; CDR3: CASTRGTNYGYTF
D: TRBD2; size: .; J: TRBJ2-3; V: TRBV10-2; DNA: TGCGCCAGCAGTCTTAGCGGGAGAACAGATACGCAGTATTTT; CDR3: CASSLSGRTDTQYF
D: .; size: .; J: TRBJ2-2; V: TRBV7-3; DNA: TGTGCCAGCAGCTTACGCGGCCGGAACACCGGGGAGCTGTTTTTT; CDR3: CASSLRGRNTGELFF
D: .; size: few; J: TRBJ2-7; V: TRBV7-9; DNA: TGTGCCAGCAGCCCGTCGGTTGGGGAGCAGTACTTC; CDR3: CASSPSVGEQYF
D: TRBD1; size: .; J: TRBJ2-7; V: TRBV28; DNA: TGTGCCAGCAGAAGGACAGGGGATCCCTACGAGCAGTACTTC; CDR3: CASRRTGDPYEQYF
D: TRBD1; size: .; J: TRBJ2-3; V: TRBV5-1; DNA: TGCGCCAGCAGCATGACAGGGCTCAGCACAGATACGCAGTATTTT; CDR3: CASSMTGLSTDTQYF
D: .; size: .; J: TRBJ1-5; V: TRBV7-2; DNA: TGTGCCAGCAGCGTCAGGGTCCGACAGCCCCAGCATTTT; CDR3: CASSVRVRQPQHF
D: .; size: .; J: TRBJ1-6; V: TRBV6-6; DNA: TGTGCCAGCACGGACGGATCCTCCTATAATTCACCCCTCCACTTT; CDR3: CASTDGSSYNSPLHF
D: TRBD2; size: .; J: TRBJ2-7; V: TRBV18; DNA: TGTGCCAGCTCACCACCGGGACTAGCGCGTTCCTACGAGCAGTACTTC; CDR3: CASSPPGLARSYEQYF
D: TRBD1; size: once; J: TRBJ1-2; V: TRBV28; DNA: TGTGCCAGCAGTTTTTTTGGGAGGGGGCGTTATGGCTACACCTTC; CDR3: CASSFFGRGRYGYTF
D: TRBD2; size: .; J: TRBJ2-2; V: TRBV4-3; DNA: TGCGCCAGCAGGACTAGCGGGATAGCTGGTACCGGGGAGCTGTTTTTT; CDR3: CASRTSGIAGTGELFF
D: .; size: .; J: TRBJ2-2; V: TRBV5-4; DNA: TGTGCCAGCAGCTTGGCCGGCCCCGGGGAGCTGTTTTTT; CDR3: CASSLAGPGELFF
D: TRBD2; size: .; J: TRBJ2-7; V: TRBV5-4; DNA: TGTGCCAGCAGCTTGTGCCCCGGGACTAGCGGGGGGTACGAGCAGTACTTC; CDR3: CASSLCPGTSGGYEQYF
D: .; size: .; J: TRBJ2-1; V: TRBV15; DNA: TGTGCCACCAGCAGGGAATCCACCTCCTACAATGAGCAGTTCTTC; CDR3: CATSRESTSYNEQFF
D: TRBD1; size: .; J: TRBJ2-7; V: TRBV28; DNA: TGTGCCAGCACCCCAGGGGGCGTTTACGAGCAGTACTTC; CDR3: CASTPGGVYEQYF
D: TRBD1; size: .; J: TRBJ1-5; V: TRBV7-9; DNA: TGTGCCAGCAGCTCCGACAGGGGGATGGGGGGCAATCAGCCCCAGCATTTT; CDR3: CASSSDRGMGGNQPQHF
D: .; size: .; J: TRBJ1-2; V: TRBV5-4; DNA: TGTGCCAGCAGCCCCCTAGGTCAGGGTGAACATGGCTACACCTTC; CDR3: CASSPLGQGEHGYTF
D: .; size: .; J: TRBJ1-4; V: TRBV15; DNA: TGTGCCACCAGCAGGGTACTCAACAATGAAAAACTGTTTTTT; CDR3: CATSRVLNNEKLFF
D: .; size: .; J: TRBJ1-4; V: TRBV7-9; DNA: TGTGCCAGCAGCTTAGAAGAAGTGTTAACTAATGAAAAACTGTTTTTT; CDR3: CASSLEEVLTNEKLFF
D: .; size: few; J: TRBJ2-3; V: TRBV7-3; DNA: TGTGCCAGCAGCTTAACTGGGGGGCGAAGAGATACGCAGTATTTT; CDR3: CASSLTGGRRDTQYF
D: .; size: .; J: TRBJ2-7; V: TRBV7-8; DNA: TGTGCCAGCAGCCCATTACAACTGGGAGTCTCCTACGAGCAGTACTTC; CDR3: CASSPLQLGVSYEQYF
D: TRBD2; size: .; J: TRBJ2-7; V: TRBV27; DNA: TGTGCCAGCAGTTTCTTACCTAGCGGAACCTACGAGCAGTACTTC; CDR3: CASSFLPSGTYEQYF
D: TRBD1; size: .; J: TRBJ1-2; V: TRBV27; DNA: TGTGCCAGCAGCCGACAGGGACCACTCTATGGCTACACCTTC; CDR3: CASSRQGPLYGYTF
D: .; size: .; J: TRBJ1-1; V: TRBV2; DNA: TGTGCCAGCAGTGAGGGGTTTACGGAAGCTTTCTTT; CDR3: CASSEGFTEAFF
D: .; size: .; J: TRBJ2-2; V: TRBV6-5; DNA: TGTGCCAGGCCACAGGGACCCGGGGAGCTGTTTTTT; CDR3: CARPQGPGELFF